This T cell receptor (beta chain) originates from a study of STAT5B mutations in CD4+ large granular lymphocyte leukemia. Study-wide points: Compared with healthy controls (2/35), patient top clones favored TRBV06 (8/27). Around 25% of private leukemic clonotypes occurred rarely in other patients' non-leukemic repertoires.

Sequencing used immunoSEQ multiplex PCR; TCRdb keeps in-frame clones, though not all of them. Of fewer than 40,000 clones listed, approximately 82% were seen once; the top ten hold roughly 7.1%. Notes on this clone: Its matching antigen is unknown.

Germline lookup yields CDR1 SGHRS and CDR2 YFSETQ. CDR3 length: 15 residues. The V gene end was trimmed by 2 bases and the J gene end by 7 bases; junction bases not matched to a gene: 9. The V and J genes are TRBV5-1 and TRBJ2-1, with 7 bases aligning to TRBD2. The sequencing sample was made of CD4+ T cells from blood buffy coats. The receptor was derived from a human donor in good health. This chain's CDR3 is CASSFLVGGRNEQFF. The CDR3 DNA follows: TGCGCCAGCAGCTTCCTCGTGGGAGGGAGGAATGAGCAGTTCTTC.